This T cell receptor beta chain was recovered during a study of blood T cell repertoires in COVID-19. In the study's own analysis: The authors estimated nucleated cell counts from reference gene primer amplification. The assay was immunoSEQ multiplex PCR, and TCRdb's table has in-frame clones only and misses some. The DNA gave D and trimming, while V, J and clone size come from that table. The sample records around 370,000 clones, 88% being singletons. Cohort 3 donors were reported recovered after two negative PCRs, clearance, or symptom resolution. Sequenced: PBMCs or T cells enriched from blood (not recorded which). The sequence was obtained from a woman between 18 and 29 years old who had recovered from COVID-19.

In nucleotides, the CDR3 is TGCAGCGTTGAAGGGGAGGTAGGAAACACCATATATTTT. Residues: CSVEGEVGNTIYF. The V call is TRBV29-1, the J call TRBJ1-3; no reliable D call. Trimming cost V 1 base and J 4 bases, with 8 bases left between them. CDR1 SQVTM and CDR2 ANQGSEA come from the germline V gene. The CDR3 extends over 13 amino acids.